Below, 18 T cell receptor beta chains from the same sample are listed, as sequenced in a study of prognosis after radiotherapy for stage I lung cancer. Genomic DNA provided the template from which TCR beta CDR3 was amplified by two-round multiplex PCR. During first-round PCR, primers specific to each TRBV and TRBJ gene were used. TCRdb analysed the multiplex PCR reads with MiXCR anew, one entry per CDR3 protein. The sample has around 13,000 distinct CDR3 sequences, 30% seen once; the top ten hold roughly 13%. This material consisted of PBMCs, taken before or after stereotactic body radiation therapy (not recorded which). All receptors derive from a donor aged 50 or older with non-small cell lung cancer.

As for this clonotype: At one boundary the junction diverges from the germline segment, which might be a read error. The rearrangement joins TRBV24-1 to TRBJ2-7; 8 positions agree with TRBD1. Per the germline V gene, CDR1 is KGHDR and CDR2 is SFDVKD. This CDR3 has 15 residues. CDR3 loop: CATSEDRTGQSEQYF. As DNA, the CDR3 is TGTGCCACAAGTGAAGACCGGACAGGGCAGTCCGAGCAGTACTTC.

This clonotype was observed many times. This chain uses TRBV18 with TRBJ1-2; D uncertain. The CDR3 contains 14 residues. Germline V lookup: CDR1 KGHSH, CDR2 LQKENI. V was clipped by 3 bases and J by 4 bases, with 12 bases between them. The CDR3 DNA reads as TGTGCCAGCTCACCTGAACAGAGACGCTATGGCTACACCTTC. This codes for CASSPEQRRYGYTF.

Comment on this clonotype: At one end, the junction sequence differs from germline, possibly due to a read error. The chain carries TRBV9 and TRBJ1-2; 7 nucleotides agree with TRBD1. The germline gives CDR1 SGDLS, CDR2 YYNGEE. The CDR3 covers 18 residues. CDR3 loop: CASSVDLDRTSGGYGYTF. Here the CDR3 DNA reads TGTGCCAGTAGCGTAGACCTGGACAGGACGAGCGGGGGGTATGGCTACACCTTC.

This clonotype was found many times. This chain uses TRBV19 with TRBJ1-2; D is possibly TRBD1 (5 bases). Germline loops: CDR1 LNHDA, CDR2 SQIVND (reference sequence). The V end lost 7 bases, the J end lost 5 bases, and 23 bases lay between the germline ends. This CDR3 region has 16 residues. CDR3: CASTPRKGGDQYGYTF. CDR3 in DNA: TGTGCCAGTACCCCGCGGAAGGGAGGGGACCAATATGGCTACACCTTC.

This clonotype was counted ten times or more. The chain employs TRBV6-1 and TRBJ1-1, with D perhaps matching TRBD1 (6 bases). V lost 6 bases to trimming and J lost 7 bases, with 12 bases between them. The CDR3 has 12 residues. CDR1 MNHNS and CDR2 SASEGT come from the germline V gene. CDR3 DNA sequence: TGTGCCAGCAGGGCAGGGGTTGGTGAAGCTTTCTTT. This gives the protein CASRAGVGEAFF.

This clonotype appeared once. V gene TRBV3-1 combines with J gene TRBJ2-3, with D unresolved. The CDR3 is made up of 12 amino acids. Germline-derived CDR1 and CDR2 are LGHDT and YNNKEL (reference sequence). The germline V and J ends were trimmed by 10 bases and 6 bases, with 14 bases remaining between them. For the CDR3, the DNA is TGTGCCAACAGTCAGCTAGGGGATACGCAGTATTTT. The encoded protein is CANSQLGDTQYF.

This clonotype was seen repeatedly, ten times or more. This chain joins TRBV7-9 and TRBJ2-2; D gene uncertain. The CDR3 has 13 residues. Between the trimmed V and J ends, which lost 5 bases and 5 bases, there was a span of 9 bases. Germline V gene lookup returns CDR1 SEHNR and CDR2 FQNEAQ (reference sequence). CDR3 coding DNA: TGTGCCAGCAGCCCTTCTGGAACCGGGGAGCTGTTTTTT. Encoded protein: CASSPSGTGELFF.

This clonotype occurred many times. The rearrangement links TRBV7-8 to TRBJ1-1; TRBD1 matches 7 bases. The trim removed 2 bases at V and 9 bases at J, leaving 9 bases unmatched. The CDR3 is made up of 14 amino acids. CDR1 SGHVS and CDR2 FQNEAQ come from the germline V gene. The CDR3 sequence: CASSLQGDLNKAFF. CDR3 sequence (DNA): TGTGCCAGCAGCTTACAGGGGGACCTTAACAAAGCTTTCTTT. The full variable domain, rest sourced from reference TRBV7-8 and TRBJ1-1, is GAGVSQSPRYKVAKRGQDVALRCDPISGHVSLFWYQQALGQGPEFLTYFQNEAQLDKSGLPSDRFFAERPEGSVSTLKIQRTQQEDSAVYLCASSLQGDLNKAFFGQGTRLTVV.

In its sample, this clonotype was seen many times. The V and J genes are TRBV30 and TRBJ2-7; tentatively, D is TRBD2 (6 bases). V lost 0 bases to trimming and J lost 2 bases, with 14 bases between them. Germline loops: CDR1 GTSNPN, CDR2 SVGIG (reference sequence). This CDR3 comprises 15 residues. The CDR3 DNA sequence: TGTGCCTGGAGTGTACGCCTAGCGTTGACCTACGAGCAGTACTTC. It specifies CAWSVRLALTYEQYF.

This clonotype has a count of ten or more. This chain uses TRBV7-8 with TRBJ1-4; D might be TRBD1 (5 bases). V was pared by 2 bases and J by 5 bases, with 18 bases between. The CDR3 has 17 amino acids. Germline CDR1 is SGHVS and CDR2 is FQNEAQ. CDR3 loop: CASSLRLAQGQNEKLFF. The DNA of the CDR3 is TGTGCCAGCAGCTTACGGCTTGCCCAGGGTCAAAATGAAAAACTGTTTTTT.

This clonotype was counted many times. The chain has TRBV7-9 and TRBJ1-1; D gene ambiguous. Germline CDR1 and CDR2: SEHNR and FQNEAQ (reference sequence). V was trimmed by 2 bases and J by 1 base, leaving 8 bases between them. The CDR3 consists of 14 residues. For the CDR3, the DNA is TGTGCCAGCAGCTTAATCCCAGGGAACACTGAAGCTTTCTTT. Translated: CASSLIPGNTEAFF. The full variable domain, completed using reference TRBV7-9 and TRBJ1-1, is DTGVSQNPRHKITKRGQNVTFRCDPISEHNRLYWYRQTLGQGPEFLTYFQNEAQLEKSRLLSDRFSAERPKGSFSTLEIQRTEQGDSAMYLCASSLIPGNTEAFFGQGTRLTVV.

This clonotype came up many times. The V and J genes are TRBV6-1 and TRBJ1-1; D is possibly TRBD1 (6 bases). This CDR3 is built from 15 residues. In germline, CDR1 is MNHNS, CDR2 SASEGT. V lost 4 bases to trimming and J lost 4 bases, with 16 bases between them. CDR3 amino acids: CASSAGYRAATEAFF. CDR3 DNA sequence: TGTGCCAGCAGTGCCGGGTACAGGGCGGCCACTGAAGCTTTCTTT.

The chain joins TRBV20-1 to TRBJ2-7; possible D gene TRBD1, 5 bases. Trimming pared 0 bases from V and 11 bases from J, leaving 17 bases between. The CDR3 sequence is 13 residues long. Germline-derived CDR1 and CDR2 are DFQATT and SNEGSKA (reference sequence). This CDR3 is CSARDSWGKTEYF. The CDR3 bases are TGCAGTGCTAGAGATTCGTGGGGCAAGACGGAGTACTTC.

This chain joins TRBV6-2 or TRBV6-3 and TRBJ2-3; 7 bases match TRBD2. CDR3 length: 15 amino acids. The V gene's germline CDR1 is MNHEY and CDR2 SVGEGT. The V segment lost 9 bases and the J segment 7 bases; nucleotides outside the gene matches: 16. CDR3: CASRALAATPYTQYF. CDR3 coding DNA: TGTGCCAGTAGAGCCCTAGCGGCAACACCTTATACGCAGTATTTT.

By frequency in the sample, this clonotype is medium-sized (0.01 to 0.1%). V and J are TRBV20-1 and TRBJ2-7; 8 bases are a match to TRBD1. Germline CDR1 is DFQATT and CDR2 is SNEGSKA (reference sequence). This CDR3 is 13 amino acids long. The V gene end was trimmed by 3 bases and the J gene end by 3 bases; junction bases not matched to a gene: 4. For the CDR3, the DNA is TGCAGTGCTAGTGGGACAGGAAACTACGAGCAGTACTTC. Residues: CSASGTGNYEQYF.

As regards this clonotype: Just one base apart from a much larger clone, this may be a read error. The V gene is TRBV5-4, the J gene TRBJ1-3; D is undetermined. Trimming removed 2 bases at V and 1 base at J, with 13 bases between. The V gene's germline CDR1 is SGHNT and CDR2 YYREEE (reference sequence). CDR3 size: 16 residues. The CDR3 reads CASSLEPSPSGNTIYF. CDR3 DNA sequence: TGTGCCAGCAGCTTAGAACCGAGCCCTTCTGGAAACACCATATATTTT.

This clonotype occurred many times. V and J are TRBV9 and TRBJ2-1, with D possibly being TRBD1 (6 bases). V lost 4 bases and J lost 8, with 19 bases in between. The CDR3 covers 15 residues. Per germline, CDR1 SGDLS and CDR2 YYNGEE. The CDR3 bases are TGTGCCAGCAGCCTCACAGAAAACAGGGCCGATGAGCAGTTCTTC. It is translated as CASSLTENRADEQFF.

This clonotype was counted at least ten times. It may be a read error: a sequence one base away is much more abundant. This sequence joins TRBV3-1 and TRBJ2-7; possibly TRBD2 for D (5 bases). The CDR3 is 16 amino acids. Germline loops: CDR1 LGHDT, CDR2 YNNKEL (reference sequence). The DNA of the CDR3 is TGTGCCAGCAGCCAAGATTTCGTTTTGAGGGCCTACGAGCAGTGCTTC. Residues: CASSQDFVLRAYEQCF.